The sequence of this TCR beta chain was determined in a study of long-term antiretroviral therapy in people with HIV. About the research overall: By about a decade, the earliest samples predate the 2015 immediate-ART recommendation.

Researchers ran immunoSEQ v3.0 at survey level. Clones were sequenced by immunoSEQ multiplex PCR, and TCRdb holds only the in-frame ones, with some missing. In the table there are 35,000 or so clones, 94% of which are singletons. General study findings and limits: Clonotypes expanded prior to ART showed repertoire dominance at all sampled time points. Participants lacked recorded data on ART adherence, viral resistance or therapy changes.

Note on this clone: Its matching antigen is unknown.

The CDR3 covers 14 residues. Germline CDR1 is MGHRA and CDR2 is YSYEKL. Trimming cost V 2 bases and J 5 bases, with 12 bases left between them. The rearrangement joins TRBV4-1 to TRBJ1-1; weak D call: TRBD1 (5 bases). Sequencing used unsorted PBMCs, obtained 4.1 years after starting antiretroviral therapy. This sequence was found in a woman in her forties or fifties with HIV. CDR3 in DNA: TGCGCCAGCAGCCAACGTGCCCCAGGGACTGAAGCTTTCTTT. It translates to CASSQRAPGTEAFF.